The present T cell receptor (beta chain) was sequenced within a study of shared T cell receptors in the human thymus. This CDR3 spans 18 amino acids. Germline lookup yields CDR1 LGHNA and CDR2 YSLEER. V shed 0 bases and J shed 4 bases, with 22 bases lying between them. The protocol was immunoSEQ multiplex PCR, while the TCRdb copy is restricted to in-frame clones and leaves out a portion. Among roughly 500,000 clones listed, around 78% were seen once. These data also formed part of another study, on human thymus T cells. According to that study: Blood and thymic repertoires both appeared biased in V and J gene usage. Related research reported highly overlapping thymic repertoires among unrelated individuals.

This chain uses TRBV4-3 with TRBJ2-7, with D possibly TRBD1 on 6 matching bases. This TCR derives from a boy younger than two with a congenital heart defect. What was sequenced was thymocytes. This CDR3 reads CASSQDRGEDSNSYEQYF. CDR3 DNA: TGCGCCAGCAGCCAAGATCGGGGAGAGGACAGTAATTCATACGAGCAGTACTTC.